This section outlines one T cell receptor beta chain sequence together with its context. The junction does not match germline at one end; this may be a read error. These data originate in a study of tumor-infiltrating lymphocytes in primary liver carcinoma. Total RNA amounting to roughly 0.5 ug was the source from which TCR beta cDNA was made with a constant-region primer. Three nested multiplex PCR rounds, a slightly modified ARM-PCR, produced the libraries for TCR beta. With TRBV1-TRBV30 forward primers and a C-beta reverse primer, the first two PCR rounds were run for approximately 10 cycles each. TCRdb called the multiplex PCR reads again in MiXCR, with one record for every CDR3 protein. This sample carries approximately 76,000 distinct CDR3 sequences, about 64% of them seen once, and the ten largest clones take roughly 13%. Co-extraction of RNA and DNA was performed on about 20-32 mg of unsorted bulk tissue. Every patient had chronic HBV infection and was treatment-naive.

The germline V gene has CDR1 DFQATT and CDR2 SNEGSKA (reference sequence). CDR3 length: 15 residues. The V call is TRBV20-1, the J call TRBJ2-1; 12 bases fit TRBD2. The TCR comes from a woman aged 55 to 70 with primary liver carcinoma and hepatitis B virus infection. Sequencing was performed on liver tumor tissue from sampling region 4. Subset of the sample: tumor region T4, right-lateral pole. CDR3 residues: CSVRDSLAGGNVQFF. The CDR3 DNA reads TGCAGTGTTAGAGACTCTCTAGCGGGAGGGAATGTGCAGTTCTTC.